The 9 T cell receptor beta chains in this list originate from one sample, sequenced in a study of blood T cell repertoires in COVID-19. Clones were read by immunoSEQ multiplex PCR, and TCRdb kept only the in-frame ones, dropping some. The sample has about 320,000 clones; approximately 88% are singletons. The sequenced sample consisted of PBMCs or T cells enriched from blood (not recorded which). The receptors come from a man between 60 and 75 years old who had recovered from COVID-19.

This chain connects TRBV19 to TRBJ2-6, with a tentative D call TRBD1 (6 bases). V shed 6 bases and J shed 2 bases, with 8 bases lying between them. The CDR3 is 14 amino acids. Germline V CDR1 and CDR2: LNHDA, SQIVND (reference sequence). CDR3 in DNA: TGTGCCAGTAGAGACAGGACTGGGGCCAACGTCCTGACTTTC. It encodes CASRDRTGANVLTF. Supplemented by reference TRBV19 and TRBJ2-6, the full variable domain reads DGGITQSPKYLFRKEGQNVTLSCEQNLNHDAMYWYRQDPGQGLRLIYYSQIVNDFQKGDIAEGYSVSREKKESFPLTVTSAQKNPTAFYLCASRDRTGANVLTFGAGSRLTVL.

V gene TRBV4-2 combines with J gene TRBJ1-5; D unresolved. Germline CDR1 LGHNA, CDR2 YNFKEQ. V lost 2 bases and J 2 bases, leaving 7 bases between the germline ends. The CDR3 contains 14 residues. CDR3: CASSQTGGNQPQHF. The CDR3 bases are TGTGCCAGCAGCCAAACCGGTGGCAATCAGCCCCAGCATTTT.

The chain carries TRBV4-3 and TRBJ2-3; 9 positions match TRBD2. The CDR3 has 15 residues. The junction had 6 bases not matched to a gene; V was cut back by 4 bases and J by 4 bases. Germline assignment: CDR1 LGHNA and CDR2 YSLEER. CDR3 loop: CASSRRTSDADTQYF. For the CDR3, the DNA is TGCGCCAGCAGCCGACGGACTAGCGACGCAGATACGCAGTATTTT.

The rearrangement joins TRBV7-6 to TRBJ2-2, with TRBD2 identical over 12 bases. Trimming cost V 5 bases and J 5 bases; bases outside gene matches: 12. CDR1 and CDR2 (germline): SGHVS, FNYEAQ. There are 18 residues in the CDR3. CDR3 nucleotide sequence: TGTGCCAGCAGCCCTACGCCAGGGCTAGCGGGAGGGACCGGGGAGCTGTTTTTT. This codes for CASSPTPGLAGGTGELFF.

V usage is TRBV15 and J usage is TRBJ2-3; no firm D call. The CDR3 runs to 14 residues. Trimming took off 1 base at V and 2 bases at J, with 7 bases between the two ends. Germline CDR1 and CDR2: LNHNV and YYDKDF (reference sequence). This CDR3 reads CATSRGSYTDTQYF. DNA of the CDR3: TGTGCCACCAGCAGAGGTAGCTACACAGATACGCAGTATTTT.

This clone occurred once. J is TRBJ2-5 and V is TRBV24-1; 8 bases are shared with TRBD2. Trimming cost V 4 bases and J 5 bases; bases outside gene matches: 11. This CDR3 is built from 16 residues. Germline V CDR1 and CDR2: KGHDR, SFDVKD. The CDR3 DNA reads TGTGCCACCAGTGAGGGTGCGAGCGGGAGTGCGGAGACCCAGTACTTC. Encoded protein: CATSEGASGSAETQYF.

This chain joins TRBV9 and TRBJ2-7; 11 bases fit TRBD1. The CDR3 contains 15 residues. V lost 1 base to trimming and J lost 3 bases; unmatched junction nucleotides: 3. Germline loops: CDR1 SGDLS, CDR2 YYNGEE. CDR3 DNA: TGTGCCAGCAGCGTAAGCGGGACAGGGGGCTACGAGCAGTACTTC. Amino acids: CASSVSGTGGYEQYF.

The chain couples TRBV3-1 (or the pseudogene TRBV3-2) to TRBJ2-7, with 7 bases that match TRBD1. The CDR3 length is 14 residues. Losses at the gene ends were 5 bases for V and 2 bases for J; bases not matched to a gene: 6. Germline V gives CDR1 LGHDT, CDR2 YNNKEL (reference sequence). Here the CDR3 DNA reads TGTGCCAGCAGCTTCCGGACAGGAGCCTACGAGCAGTACTTC. It translates to CASSFRTGAYEQYF.

This chain uses TRBV20-1 with TRBJ2-7, with TRBD2 matching over 13 bases. Germline trimming cut 3 bases from V and 6 bases from J; bases unmatched to any gene: 5. The CDR3 sequence is 14 residues long. Germline assignment: CDR1 DFQATT and CDR2 SNEGSKA (reference sequence). The CDR3 DNA is TGCAGTGCTAGTGTAGGGACTAGCGGGACCGAGCAGTACTTC. Its translation: CSASVGTSGTEQYF.